This entry lists 20 T cell receptor beta chains sequenced from one sample in a study of naive and memory T cell subsets. The beta constant-region primer was an equimolar mix of two oligonucleotides covering TRBC1 and TRBC2. TCRdb reprocessed the UMI-ligation and nested PCR reads via MiXCR and lists one record per CDR3 protein. The data contain about 80,000 distinct CDR3 sequences, about an eighth of them seen just once; the ten biggest clones take up over 0.75%. Sample: central memory CD4+ T cells from blood. These receptors all come from a human donor in good health.

This clonotype was detected a few times. J is TRBJ2-7 and V is TRBV29-1; 7 bases align to TRBD2. J was trimmed by 1 base and V by 6 bases; bases with no gene match: 12. The CDR3 sequence is 15 residues long. CDR1 is SQVTM and CDR2 is ANQGSEA in the germline V gene. DNA of the CDR3: TGCAGCGTAGACTCCCTGGTCGGGGGGTCCTACGAGCAGTACTTC. Amino acid sequence: CSVDSLVGGSYEQYF.

In this sample, this clonotype turned up many times. The V and J genes are TRBV25-1 and TRBJ2-7; maybe TRBD1 (5 bases). Germline V gives CDR1 MGHDK, CDR2 SYGVNS. The CDR3 is 13 amino acids. The V end was cut by 7 bases, the J end by 0 bases, with 10 bases between. The CDR3 protein is CASTRTPSYEQYF. The DNA of the CDR3 is TGTGCCAGCACCCGGACACCCTCCTACGAGCAGTACTTC.

This clonotype has at least ten counts. The V gene is TRBV20-1, the J gene TRBJ1-3; D not certain. This CDR3 has 14 amino acids. CDR1 and CDR2 from the germline V gene are DFQATT and SNEGSKA (reference sequence). Trimming took off 3 bases at V and 5 bases at J, with 14 bases between the two ends. The CDR3 loop is CSASLGRDRNTIYF. CDR3 nucleotides: TGCAGTGCTAGTTTAGGGAGAGACCGAAACACCATATATTTT.

The rearrangement links TRBV7-9 to TRBJ1-3, with no clear D. Trimming shortened V by 8 bases and J by 0 bases, and 11 bases separated the two germline ends. Germline V gives CDR1 SEHNR, CDR2 FQNEAQ (reference sequence). This CDR3 is built from 14 residues. DNA for the CDR3: TGTGCCAGCGCGCTCTCAATCTCTGGAAACACCATATATTTT. This encodes CASALSISGNTIYF.

This clonotype was observed a few times. The chain couples TRBV20-1 to TRBJ1-2; 7 bases match TRBD1. CDR1 and CDR2 (germline): DFQATT, SNEGSKA (reference sequence). The V gene end was trimmed by 5 bases and the J gene end by 3 bases; junction bases not matched to a gene: 9. The CDR3 contains 14 residues. CDR3 sequence (DNA): TGCAGTGCTCTCCCGGGACAGAACTACTATGGCTACACCTTC. This encodes CSALPGQNYYGYTF.

This clonotype occurred many times. This chain uses TRBV7-2 with TRBJ2-7, with 9 bases identical to TRBD2. Germline V gene sequence: CDR1 SGHTA, CDR2 FQGNSA. The trim removed 1 base at V and 8 bases at J, leaving 9 bases unmatched. CDR3 length equals 15 residues. DNA of the CDR3: TGTGCCAGCAGCTTAGATCGCGGGAGGGCCAGTAAGCAGTACTTC. It yields the protein CASSLDRGRASKQYF.

This clonotype was counted between two and nine times. The chain links TRBV21-1 to TRBJ1-2; no DNA check was done on the table's D call, TRBD1. TRBV21-1 constitutes a pseudogene. This CDR3 is built from 16 residues. The CDR3 sequence: CASSKAAPYASYGYTF. The CDR3 DNA reads as TGTGCCAGCAGCAAAGCCGCCCCTTACGCTAGCTATGGCTACACCTTC.

This clonotype was found once. The chain combines TRBV2 with TRBJ2-2, with TRBD2 identical over 11 bases. This CDR3 spans 16 amino acids. V lost 6 bases and J lost 5; bases outside the gene matches: 8. The germline CDR1 and CDR2 sequences are SNHLY and FYNNEI. CDR3 sequence reads: CASRAGTSGGTGELFF. In DNA form, the CDR3 reads TGTGCCAGCAGGGCCGGGACTAGCGGTGGGACCGGGGAGCTGTTTTTT.

This clonotype has more than one count but fewer than ten. The V call is TRBV6-5, the J call TRBJ1-2, with D possibly TRBD1 on 6 matching bases. From germline, CDR1 is MNHEY and CDR2 SVGAGI. The length of the CDR3 is 13 residues. Trimming shortened V by 6 bases and J by 7 bases, and 15 bases separated the two germline ends. The CDR3 region has the DNA TGTGCCAGCAGAGGGGGGAGGGGTGCTGGCTACACCTTC. Residues: CASRGGRGAGYTF.

V and J are TRBV6-2 or TRBV6-3 and TRBJ2-7; no reliable D call. The CDR3 runs to 12 residues. The germline V and J ends were trimmed by 2 bases and 6 bases, with 8 bases remaining between them. Germline assignment: CDR1 MNHEY and CDR2 SVGEGT. The CDR3 region has the DNA TGTGCCAGCAGTTACCCGACGTTCGAGCAGTACTTC. Translating gives CASSYPTFEQYF.

The table lists this clonotype with a few counts. This chain uses TRBV27 with TRBJ2-3; TRBD2 matches at 8 bases. The CDR3 has 14 residues. Germline V gene data show CDR1 as MNHEY and CDR2 as SMNVEV (reference sequence). The ends lost 6 bases at V and 6 bases at J; junction bases unmatched: 8. The CDR3 bases are TGTGCCAGCAGCGGGGGGGAGATTGGCGATACGCAGTATTTT. As protein: CASSGGEIGDTQYF.

By share, this clonotype counts as medium-sized. The chain carries TRBV10-3 and TRBJ2-3; D is unresolved. Germline CDR1 ENHRY, CDR2 SYGVKD. The CDR3 loop spans 15 amino acids. V dropped 3 bases and J dropped 4 bases, with 14 bases sitting between them. CDR3 protein: CAISDRMLDADTQYF. CDR3 coding DNA: TGTGCCATCAGTGACCGGATGTTGGATGCAGATACGCAGTATTTT.

The rearrangement joins TRBV20-1 to TRBJ2-1; D possibly corresponds to TRBD2 (6 bases). There are 14 residues in the CDR3. Germline assignment: CDR1 DFQATT and CDR2 SNEGSKA (reference sequence). V was trimmed by 3 bases and J by 0 bases, leaving 9 bases between them. The CDR3 protein is CSASPSASYNEQFF. CDR3 sequence (DNA): TGCAGTGCTAGCCCTAGCGCCTCCTACAATGAGCAGTTCTTC.

This clonotype was picked up many times. The chain has TRBV5-1 and TRBJ1-4; D perhaps matches TRBD1 (5 bases). CDR1 and CDR2 from the germline V gene are SGHRS and YFSETQ. The V end lost 3 bases, the J end lost 3 bases, and 9 bases lay between the germline ends. The CDR3 covers 14 residues. DNA for the CDR3: TGCGCCAGCAGCTACGGGACGGCTAATGAAAAACTGTTTTTT. This translates into CASSYGTANEKLFF.

This clonotype has at least ten counts. The chain couples TRBV4-1 to TRBJ2-3; 10 bases are shared with TRBD2. The ends lost 4 bases at V and 6 bases at J; junction bases unmatched: 10. CDR1 and CDR2 (germline): MGHRA, YSYEKL. This CDR3 region has 16 residues. The CDR3 sequence is CASSRPPAGGPDTQYF. CDR3 DNA sequence: TGCGCCAGCAGCCGGCCACCAGCGGGAGGGCCCGATACGCAGTATTTT.

The sample holds many counts of this clonotype. The V call is TRBV7-9, the J call TRBJ1-1; 8 bases map to TRBD1. The CDR3 sequence is 14 residues long. The trim removed 5 bases at V and 12 bases at J, leaving 14 bases unmatched. Germline V gene sequence: CDR1 SEHNR, CDR2 FQNEAQ (reference sequence). The CDR3 DNA follows: TGTGCCAGCAGCCTCCAATACAGGGGGAAGACTCCTTTCTTT. This translates into CASSLQYRGKTPFF.

The table lists this clonotype with many counts. The V and J genes are TRBV18 and TRBJ2-1, with 16 bases aligning to TRBD2. J gave up 10 bases and V 7 bases, and 7 bases lay outside the gene matches. The CDR3 is 15 amino acids. The germline V gene encodes CDR1 KGHSH and CDR2 LQKENI. This chain's CDR3 is CASYIGTSGREEQFF. CDR3 coding DNA: TGTGCCAGCTACATCGGGACTAGCGGGAGGGAGGAGCAGTTCTTC.

J is TRBJ1-1 and V is TRBV10-3; D unresolved. Trimming shortened V by 3 bases and J by 0 bases, and 5 bases separated the two germline ends. The CDR3 runs to 13 residues. The germline V gene has CDR1 ENHRY and CDR2 SYGVKD. CDR3: CAISEGLNTEAFF. The DNA for the CDR3 is TGTGCCATCAGTGAAGGACTGAACACTGAAGCTTTCTTT.

This clonotype was seen many times. This chain joins TRBV6-5 and TRBJ2-3, with D perhaps given as TRBD1 or TRBD2 (5 bases each). The CDR3 covers 13 residues. V lost 5 bases and J 7 bases, leaving 13 bases between the germline ends. Germline-derived CDR1 and CDR2 are MNHEY and SVGAGI. In nucleotides, the CDR3 is TGTGCCAGCAGTCCCGGGACGGCAAATACGCAGTATTTT. Translated: CASSPGTANTQYF.

The rearrangement joins TRBV15 to TRBJ2-2; D might be TRBD1 (6 bases). From germline, CDR1 is LNHNV and CDR2 YYDKDF (reference sequence). The CDR3 totals 19 residues. Trimming took 0 bases from V and 5 from J, leaving 22 bases between them. The CDR3: CATSREGRGSFSRTGELFF. CDR3 DNA sequence: TGTGCCACCAGCAGAGAGGGCAGGGGAAGTTTCAGTCGAACCGGGGAGCTGTTTTTT.